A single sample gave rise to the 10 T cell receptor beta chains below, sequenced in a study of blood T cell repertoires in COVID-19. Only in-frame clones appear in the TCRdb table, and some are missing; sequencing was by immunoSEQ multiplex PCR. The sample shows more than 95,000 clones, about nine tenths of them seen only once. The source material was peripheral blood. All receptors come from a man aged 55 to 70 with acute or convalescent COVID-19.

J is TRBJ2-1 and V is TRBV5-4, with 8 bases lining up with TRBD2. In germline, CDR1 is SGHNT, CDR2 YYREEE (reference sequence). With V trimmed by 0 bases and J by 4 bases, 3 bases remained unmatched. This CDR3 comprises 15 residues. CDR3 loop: CASSLGRGGYNEQFF. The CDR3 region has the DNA TGTGCCAGCAGCTTGGGACGGGGGGGGTACAATGAGCAGTTCTTC.

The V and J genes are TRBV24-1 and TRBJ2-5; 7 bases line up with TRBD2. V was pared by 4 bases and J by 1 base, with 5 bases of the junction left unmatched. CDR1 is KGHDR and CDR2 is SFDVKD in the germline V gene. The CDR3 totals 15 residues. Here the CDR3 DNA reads TGTGCCACCAGTGACGGGGGACTAAGCCAAGAGACCCAGTACTTC. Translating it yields CATSDGGLSQETQYF.

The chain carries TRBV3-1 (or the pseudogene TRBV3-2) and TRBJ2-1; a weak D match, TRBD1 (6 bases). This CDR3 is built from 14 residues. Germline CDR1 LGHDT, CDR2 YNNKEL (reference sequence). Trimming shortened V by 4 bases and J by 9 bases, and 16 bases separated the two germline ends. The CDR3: CASSREYRVFEQFF. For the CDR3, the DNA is TGTGCCAGCAGCCGGGAATACAGGGTATTTGAGCAGTTCTTC.

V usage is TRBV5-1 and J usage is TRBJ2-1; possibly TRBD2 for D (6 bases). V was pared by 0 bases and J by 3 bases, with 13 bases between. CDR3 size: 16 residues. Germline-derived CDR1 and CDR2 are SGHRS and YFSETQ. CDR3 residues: CASSLELPGGYNEQFF. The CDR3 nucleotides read TGCGCCAGCAGCTTGGAGCTCCCCGGGGGCTACAATGAGCAGTTCTTC.

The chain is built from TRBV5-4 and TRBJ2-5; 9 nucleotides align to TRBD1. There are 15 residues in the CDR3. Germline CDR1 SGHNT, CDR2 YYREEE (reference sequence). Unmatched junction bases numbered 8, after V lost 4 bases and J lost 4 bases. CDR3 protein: CASSGGQGRIETQYF. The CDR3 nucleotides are TGTGCCAGCAGCGGAGGACAGGGGCGAATAGAGACCCAGTACTTC.

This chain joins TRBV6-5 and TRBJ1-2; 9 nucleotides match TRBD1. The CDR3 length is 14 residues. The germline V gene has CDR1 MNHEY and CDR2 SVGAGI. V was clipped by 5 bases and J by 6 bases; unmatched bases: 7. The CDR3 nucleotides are TGTGCCAGCAGTCGCCGGGACAGGGCAAATGGCTACACCTTC. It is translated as CASSRRDRANGYTF.

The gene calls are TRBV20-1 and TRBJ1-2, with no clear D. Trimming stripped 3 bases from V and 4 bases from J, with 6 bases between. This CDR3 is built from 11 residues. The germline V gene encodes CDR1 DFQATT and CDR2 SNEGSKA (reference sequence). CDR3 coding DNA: TGCAGTGCTAGCCGTCTCTATGGCTACACCTTC. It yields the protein CSASRLYGYTF.

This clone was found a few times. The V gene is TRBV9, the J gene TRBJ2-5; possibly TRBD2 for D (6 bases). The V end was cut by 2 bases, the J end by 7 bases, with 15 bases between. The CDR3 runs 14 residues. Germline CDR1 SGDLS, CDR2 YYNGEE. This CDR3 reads CASSVVSGVGTQYF. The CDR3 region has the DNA TGTGCCAGCAGCGTGGTTTCGGGGGTCGGGACCCAGTACTTC.

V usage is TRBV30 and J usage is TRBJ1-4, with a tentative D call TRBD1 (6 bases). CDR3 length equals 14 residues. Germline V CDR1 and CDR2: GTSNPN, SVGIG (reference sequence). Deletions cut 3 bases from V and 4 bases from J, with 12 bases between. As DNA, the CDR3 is TGTGCCTGGAGCACCCAGGGGTTTAATGAAAAACTGTTTTTT. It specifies CAWSTQGFNEKLFF. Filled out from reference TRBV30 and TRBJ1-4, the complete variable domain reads SQTIHQWPATLVQPVGSPLSLECTVEGTSNPNLYWYRQAAGRGLQLLFYSVGIGQISSEVPQNLSASRPQDRQFILSSKKLLLSDSGFYLCAWSTQGFNEKLFFGSGTQLSVL.

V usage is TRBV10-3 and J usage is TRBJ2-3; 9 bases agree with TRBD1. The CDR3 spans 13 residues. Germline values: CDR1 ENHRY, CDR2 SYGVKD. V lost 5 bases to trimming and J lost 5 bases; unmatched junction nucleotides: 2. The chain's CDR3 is CAISRDREDTQYF. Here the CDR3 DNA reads TGTGCCATCAGTCGGGACAGGGAAGATACGCAGTATTTT.